Below, 26 T cell receptor beta chains from the same sample are listed, as sequenced in a study of beta chain features in type 1 diabetes. The authors reverse transcribed all of the isolated RNA, so sequencing captured expressed TCRB transcripts. The table came from immunoSEQ multiplex PCR; TCRdb's copy has only in-frame clones and leaves some out. This table holds more than 350,000 clones, approximately 10% found once. The sequenced sample was naive CD4+ T cells from blood. These receptors were obtained from a woman aged 18-29 years in good health.

The sample holds a few counts of this clone. Other nucleotide sequences from this sample produce the same CDR3. V and J are TRBV4-2 and TRBJ2-3, with TRBD2 matching over 12 bases. Looked up from germline, CDR1 is LGHNA and CDR2 is YNFKEQ. V shed 2 bases, J shed 0 bases, and the junction held 3 bases outside the gene matches. CDR3 length equals 17 residues. CDR3 in amino acids: CASSQTGTSGSTDTQYF. DNA of the CDR3: TGTGCCAGCAGCCAAACCGGGACTAGCGGGAGCACAGATACGCAGTATTTT.

The chain recombines TRBV25-1 with TRBJ2-6; D perhaps matches TRBD1 (6 bases). Looked up from germline, CDR1 is MGHDK and CDR2 is SYGVNS. The CDR3 totals 15 residues. The V and J ends lost 6 bases and 4 bases respectively, with 13 bases between them. The DNA of the CDR3 is TGTGCCAGCAGGGGGGCGGTGGCGGGGGCCAACGTCCTGACTTTC. Residues: CASRGAVAGANVLTF.

This clone was picked up a small number of times. The chain has TRBV29-1 and TRBJ1-3; D call uncertain. V lost 5 bases, J lost 8 bases, and 13 bases lay in between. The CDR3 runs 12 residues. In germline, CDR1 is SQVTM, CDR2 ANQGSEA. The CDR3, as DNA: TGCAGCGTTTCAAGTGCGGGCGACACCATATATTTT. It encodes CSVSSAGDTIYF. Full variable domain (rest looked up from reference TRBV29-1 and TRBJ1-3): SAVISQKPSRDICQRGTSLTIQCQVDSQVTMMFWYRQQPGQSLTLIATANQGSEATYESGFVIDKFPISRPNLTFSTLTVSNMSPEDSSIYLCSVSSAGDTIYFGEGSWLTVV.

V is TRBV2 and J is TRBJ2-4; D unclear. Between the trimmed V and J ends, which lost 3 bases and 10 bases, there was a span of 7 bases. In germline, CDR1 is SNHLY, CDR2 FYNNEI. The CDR3 is made up of 11 amino acids. The CDR3 DNA is TGTGCCAGCAGTGATCTACGGATTCAGTACTTC. Protein product: CASSDLRIQYF.

The V and J genes are TRBV2 and TRBJ2-5, with D hard to call. CDR1 and CDR2 (germline): SNHLY, FYNNEI. Trimming removed 6 bases from V and 4 bases from J, with 15 bases in between. CDR3 length equals 14 residues. The CDR3 loop is CASSTPNRVETQYF. The CDR3 nucleotides read TGTGCCAGCAGCACACCTAACCGGGTAGAGACCCAGTACTTC.

The chain links TRBV10-3 to TRBJ2-3; D might be TRBD1 or TRBD2, each matching 5 bases. The CDR3 contains 16 residues. The V end lost 0 bases, the J end lost 0 bases, and 10 bases lay between the germline ends. Looked up from germline, CDR1 is ENHRY and CDR2 is SYGVKD. The CDR3 region has the DNA TGTGCCATCAGTGAGTCGAGGGGTGATAGCACAGATACGCAGTATTTT. As protein: CAISESRGDSTDTQYF.

J is TRBJ2-3 and V is TRBV7-2; 7 nucleotides align to TRBD1. V lost 3 bases, J lost 0 bases, and 12 bases stayed unmatched. In germline, CDR1 is SGHTA, CDR2 FQGNSA. This CDR3 is 18 amino acids long. The CDR3: CASSFWTGLGISTDTQYF. The CDR3 DNA is TGTGCCAGCAGCTTCTGGACAGGCTTGGGGATAAGCACAGATACGCAGTATTTT.

This rearrangement joins TRBV7-2 to TRBJ1-1; no definite D call. From germline, CDR1 is SGHTA and CDR2 FQGNSA. V lost 6 bases and J lost 4, with 24 bases in between. The CDR3 contains 17 residues. The CDR3 reads CASRGSPGLKEGTEAFF. DNA of the CDR3: TGTGCCAGCAGGGGATCCCCGGGTCTCAAGGAGGGCACTGAAGCTTTCTTT.

This clone has only a few counts. The rearrangement joins TRBV10-3 to TRBJ2-5; 7 nucleotides agree with TRBD1. Germline loops: CDR1 ENHRY, CDR2 SYGVKD. The CDR3 runs to 13 residues. V lost 9 bases, J lost 0 bases, and 4 bases stayed unmatched. The CDR3 is CAISGQNQETQYF. The CDR3 region has the DNA TGTGCCATTTCGGGACAGAACCAAGAGACCCAGTACTTC.

The gene calls are TRBV30 and TRBJ1-1, with D maybe TRBD1 (5 bases). In germline, CDR1 is GTSNPN, CDR2 SVGIG (reference sequence). V was shortened by 3 bases and J by 0 bases, with 11 bases between the two germline ends. The CDR3 is 14 amino acids. Written as DNA, the CDR3 is TGTGCCTGGAGGGCGAGGGGTATGAACACTGAAGCTTTCTTT. Amino acids: CAWRARGMNTEAFF. The full variable domain, rest sourced from reference TRBV30 and TRBJ1-1, is SQTIHQWPATLVQPVGSPLSLECTVEGTSNPNLYWYRQAAGRGLQLLFYSVGIGQISSEVPQNLSASRPQDRQFILSSKKLLLSDSGFYLCAWRARGMNTEAFFGQGTRLTVV.

The rearrangement links TRBV29-1 to TRBJ2-2, with D perhaps matching TRBD1 (6 bases). This CDR3 comprises 14 residues. Germline V gene data show CDR1 as SQVTM and CDR2 as ANQGSEA. Trimming left V 6 bases short and J 2 bases short, with 13 bases between. This CDR3 is CSVGASLNTGELFF. The CDR3 coding sequence is TGCAGCGTGGGGGCTAGTTTAAACACCGGGGAGCTGTTTTTT.

This rearrangement joins TRBV7-3 to TRBJ1-2; maybe TRBD1 (5 bases). CDR1 is SGHTA and CDR2 is FQGTGA in the germline V gene. The CDR3 totals 14 residues. Trimming cost V 5 bases and J 4 bases, with 14 bases left between them. The CDR3 DNA sequence: TGTGCCAGCAGCCCCTTGACAGAGACCTATGGCTACACCTTC. It specifies CASSPLTETYGYTF.

The J gene is TRBJ2-3, the V gene TRBV7-8; D assignment may be TRBD1 or TRBD2 (5 bases each). Germline V gene lookup returns CDR1 SGHVS and CDR2 FQNEAQ. This CDR3 is built from 13 residues. V dropped 8 bases and J dropped 2 bases, with 11 bases sitting between them. The CDR3 DNA reads as TGTGCCAGCGCGCCGGGGACCACAGATACGCAGTATTTT. Its protein product is CASAPGTTDTQYF.

CDR3 loop: CASSLDSVQETQYF. In DNA, the CDR3 is TGTGCCAGCAGCCTGGACAGCGTTCAAGAGACCCAGTACTTC. The V and J genes are TRBV2 and TRBJ2-5, with a possible D match to TRBD1 (6 bases). The CDR3 is made up of 14 amino acids. CDR1 and CDR2 from the germline V gene are SNHLY and FYNNEI. V lost 6 bases to trimming and J lost 2 bases, with 13 bases between them.

The gene calls are TRBV7-3 and TRBJ2-1; D uncertain. The length of the CDR3 is 12 residues. Germline assignment: CDR1 SGHTA and CDR2 FQGTGA. Trimming shortened V by 4 bases and J by 9 bases, and 10 bases separated the two germline ends. The CDR3 sequence: CASSSPLSEQFF. The CDR3 DNA reads as TGTGCCAGCAGCTCTCCCTTGAGTGAGCAGTTCTTC.

This clone was seen more than once but under ten times. The rearrangement links TRBV30 to TRBJ1-2; D unresolved. Germline CDR1 and CDR2: GTSNPN and SVGIG (reference sequence). The CDR3 totals 12 residues. Deletions cut 0 bases from V and 8 bases from J, with 10 bases between. The CDR3 protein is CAWSVGSVGYTF. The CDR3 DNA sequence: TGTGCCTGGAGTGTAGGCTCAGTGGGCTACACCTTC.

The chain couples TRBV7-3 to TRBJ2-2, with a tentative D call TRBD1 (6 bases). The germline V and J ends were trimmed by 5 bases and 6 bases, with 19 bases remaining between them. CDR3 length equals 16 residues. Per germline, CDR1 SGHTA and CDR2 FQGTGA. CDR3 in DNA: TGTGCCAGCAGCACAAACCCACAGGGATCGGCCGGGGAGCTGTTTTTT. It encodes CASSTNPQGSAGELFF. Complete variable domain (other parts from reference TRBV7-3 and TRBJ2-2): GAGVSQTPSNKVTEKGKYVELRCDPISGHTALYWYRQSLGQGPEFLIYFQGTGAADDSGLPNDRFFAVRPEGSVSTLKIQRTERGDSAVYLCASSTNPQGSAGELFFGEGSRLTVL.

The chain combines TRBV7-3 with TRBJ1-1; D ambiguous. CDR1 is SGHTA, CDR2 FQGTGA, per germline. The CDR3 consists of 13 residues. V was pared by 0 bases and J by 1 base, with 3 bases between. CDR3 in amino acids: CASSLTTNTEAFF. In nucleotides, the CDR3 is TGTGCCAGCAGCTTAACGACGAACACTGAAGCTTTCTTT.

This clone has a handful of counts. The chain links TRBV2 to TRBJ2-3; TRBD1 matches 11 bases. CDR3 length: 15 residues. Germline-derived CDR1 and CDR2 are SNHLY and FYNNEI. The J segment lost 6 bases and the V segment lost 4 bases, leaving 6 bases of the junction unmatched. The CDR3: CASSVGQGAVDTQYF. CDR3 sequence (DNA): TGTGCCAGCAGTGTAGGACAGGGGGCGGTTGATACGCAGTATTTT.

The J gene is TRBJ1-2, the V gene TRBV29-1; D not resolved. Germline-derived CDR1 and CDR2 are SQVTM and ANQGSEA. The CDR3 is 13 residues long. In nucleotides, the CDR3 is TGCAGTTACCGGAGGTTGTCCGGTGATGGCTACACCTTC. This codes for CSYRRLSGDGYTF.

The rearrangement joins TRBV7-2 to TRBJ2-5, with a weak D call TRBD1 (6 bases). Germline CDR1 reads SGHTA; CDR2 reads FQGNSA. V lost 5 bases and J 9 bases, leaving 22 bases between the germline ends. The CDR3 is made up of 15 amino acids. The CDR3 spells CASSISGAPVKAQYF. Written as DNA, the CDR3 is TGTGCCAGCAGCATTTCAGGGGCCCCGGTGAAGGCCCAGTACTTC.

The table lists this clone with a few counts. The chain has TRBV6-1 and TRBJ2-7; D is tentatively TRBD1 or TRBD2 (5 bases each). The CDR3 has 17 amino acids. Between the trimmed V and J ends, which lost 5 bases and 2 bases, there was a span of 22 bases. The germline V gene has CDR1 MNHNS and CDR2 SASEGT. The DNA for the CDR3 is TGTGCCAGCAGTAAAGGTGCCCGAGGGACGTTGACCTACGAGCAGTACTTC. The encoded protein is CASSKGARGTLTYEQYF.

The chain carries TRBV4-2 and TRBJ1-2; D uncertain. The germline V gene has CDR1 LGHNA and CDR2 YNFKEQ. V lost 4 bases to trimming and J lost 1 base, with 13 bases between them. This CDR3 comprises 15 residues. The CDR3 reads CASSLSGEGNYGYTF. The CDR3 bases are TGTGCCAGCAGCCTAAGTGGGGAGGGTAACTATGGCTACACCTTC.

This clone has just a few counts. CDR3 in DNA: TGTGCCAGCAGCCAGATGAGGAGCTCCTACGAGCAGTACTTC. It translates to CASSQMRSSYEQYF. The chain carries TRBV4-2 and TRBJ2-7, with D unresolved. V was cut by 3 bases and J by 0 bases, with 9 bases left in between. The CDR3 length is 14 residues. Germline CDR1 is LGHNA and CDR2 is YNFKEQ.

This clone was seen more than once but under ten times. The rearrangement joins TRBV21-1 to TRBJ1-1; the table gives TRBD1 as D, unverified against the DNA. TRBV21-1 is a pseudogene locus. The CDR3 is 15 residues long. The CDR3 bases are TGTGCCAGCAGCAAAGCCCGAACAGCGAACACTGAAGCTTTCTTT. Translating it yields CASSKARTANTEAFF.

The V call is TRBV4-1, the J call TRBJ2-3; D perhaps matches TRBD2 (5 bases). The CDR3 covers 14 residues. The germline V gene encodes CDR1 MGHRA and CDR2 YSYEKL. The V gene lost 4 bases and the J gene lost 7 bases, with 15 bases spanning the gap. Here the CDR3 DNA reads TGCGCCAGCAGCCCCTCCCTGGGAGTAAATACGCAGTATTTT. As protein: CASSPSLGVNTQYF.